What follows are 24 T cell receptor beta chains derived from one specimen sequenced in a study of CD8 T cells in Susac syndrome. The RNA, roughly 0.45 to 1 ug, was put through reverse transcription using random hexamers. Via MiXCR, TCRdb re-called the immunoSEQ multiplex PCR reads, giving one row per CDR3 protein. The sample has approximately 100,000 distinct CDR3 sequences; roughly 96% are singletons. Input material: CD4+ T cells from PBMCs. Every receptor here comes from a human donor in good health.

CDR3 region: CASSVWPQGGSYEQYF. In nucleotides, the CDR3 is TGTGCCAGCAGTGTCTGGCCACAGGGTGGTTCCTACGAGCAGTACTTC. The chain couples TRBV25-1 to TRBJ2-7; possibly TRBD1 for D (6 bases). The CDR3 is made up of 16 amino acids. Per the germline V gene, CDR1 is MGHDK and CDR2 is SYGVNS. Trimming removed 4 bases at V and 1 base at J, with 17 bases between.

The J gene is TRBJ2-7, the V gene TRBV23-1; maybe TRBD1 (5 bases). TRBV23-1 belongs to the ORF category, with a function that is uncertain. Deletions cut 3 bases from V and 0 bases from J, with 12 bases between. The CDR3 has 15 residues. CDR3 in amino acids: CASSHEGRASYEQYF. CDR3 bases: TGCGCCAGCAGTCATGAAGGCAGGGCCTCCTACGAGCAGTACTTC.

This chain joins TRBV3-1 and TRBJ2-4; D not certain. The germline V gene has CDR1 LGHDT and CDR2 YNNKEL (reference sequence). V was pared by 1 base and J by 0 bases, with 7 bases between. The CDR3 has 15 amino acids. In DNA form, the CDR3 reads TGTGCCAGCAGCCAAGGCTTATTAGCCAAAAACATTCAGTACTTC. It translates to CASSQGLLAKNIQYF. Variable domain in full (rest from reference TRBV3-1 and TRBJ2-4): DTAVSQTPKYLVTQMGNDKSIKCEQNLGHDTMYWYKQDSKKFLKIMFSYNNKELIINETVPNRFSPKSPDKAHLNLHINSLELGDSAVYFCASSQGLLAKNIQYFGAGTRLSVL.

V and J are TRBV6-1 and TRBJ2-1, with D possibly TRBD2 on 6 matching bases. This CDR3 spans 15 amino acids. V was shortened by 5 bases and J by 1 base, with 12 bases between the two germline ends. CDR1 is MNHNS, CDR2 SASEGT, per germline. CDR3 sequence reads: CASSLRRGSYNEQFF. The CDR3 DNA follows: TGTGCCAGCAGTTTACGGCGGGGTTCCTACAATGAGCAGTTCTTC.

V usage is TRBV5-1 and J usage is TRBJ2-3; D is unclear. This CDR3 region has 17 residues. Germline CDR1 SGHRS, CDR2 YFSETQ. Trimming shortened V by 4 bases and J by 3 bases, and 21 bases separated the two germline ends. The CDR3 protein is CASSPTASRWLTDTQYF. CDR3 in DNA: TGCGCCAGCAGCCCCACTGCATCTAGGTGGTTGACAGATACGCAGTATTTT.

CDR3 in DNA: TGCAGCGTCAACAAACAGGGGACCGGGGAGCTGTTTTTT. Its translation is CSVNKQGTGELFF. This chain joins TRBV29-1 and TRBJ2-2; the match to TRBD1 covers 7 bases. Germline values: CDR1 SQVTM, CDR2 ANQGSEA. This CDR3 spans 13 amino acids. J lost 5 bases, V lost 6 bases, and 6 bases had no gene match.

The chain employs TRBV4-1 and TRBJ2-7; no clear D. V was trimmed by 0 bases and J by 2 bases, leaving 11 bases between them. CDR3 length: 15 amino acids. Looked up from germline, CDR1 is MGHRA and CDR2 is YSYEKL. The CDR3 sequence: CASSQETRAPYEQYF. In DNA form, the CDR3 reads TGCGCCAGCAGCCAAGAAACCCGCGCCCCCTACGAGCAGTACTTC.

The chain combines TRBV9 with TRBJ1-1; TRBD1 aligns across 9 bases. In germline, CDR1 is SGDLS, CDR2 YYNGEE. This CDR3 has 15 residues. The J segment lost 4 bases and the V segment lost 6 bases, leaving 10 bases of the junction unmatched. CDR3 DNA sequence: TGTGCCAGCAACAAGGGACAGGGCGGATTCACTGAAGCTTTCTTT. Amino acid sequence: CASNKGQGGFTEAFF.

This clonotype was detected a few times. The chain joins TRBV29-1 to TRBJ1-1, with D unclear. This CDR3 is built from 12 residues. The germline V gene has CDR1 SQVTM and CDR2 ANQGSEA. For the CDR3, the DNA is TGCAGTGCCCTGCGGATGAACACTGAAGCTTTCTTT. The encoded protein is CSALRMNTEAFF.

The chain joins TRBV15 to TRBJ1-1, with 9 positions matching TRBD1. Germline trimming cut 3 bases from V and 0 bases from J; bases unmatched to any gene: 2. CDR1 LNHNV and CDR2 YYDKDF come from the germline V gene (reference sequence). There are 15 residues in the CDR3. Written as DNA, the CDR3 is TGTGCCACCAGCAGGTGGACAGGGGTGAACACTGAAGCTTTCTTT. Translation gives CATSRWTGVNTEAFF.

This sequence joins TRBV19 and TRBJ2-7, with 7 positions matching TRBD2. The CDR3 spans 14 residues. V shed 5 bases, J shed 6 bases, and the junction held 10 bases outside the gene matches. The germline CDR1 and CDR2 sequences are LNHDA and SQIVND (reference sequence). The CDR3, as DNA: TGTGCCAGTAGTCCGGCGGGGGTAGTACGCGAGCAGTACTTC. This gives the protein CASSPAGVVREQYF.

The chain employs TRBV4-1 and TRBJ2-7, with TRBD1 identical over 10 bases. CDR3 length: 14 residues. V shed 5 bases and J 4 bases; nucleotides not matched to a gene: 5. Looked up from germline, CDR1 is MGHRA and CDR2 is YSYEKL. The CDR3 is CASSYPGQGYEQYF. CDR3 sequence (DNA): TGCGCCAGCAGCTATCCGGGACAGGGGTACGAGCAGTACTTC.

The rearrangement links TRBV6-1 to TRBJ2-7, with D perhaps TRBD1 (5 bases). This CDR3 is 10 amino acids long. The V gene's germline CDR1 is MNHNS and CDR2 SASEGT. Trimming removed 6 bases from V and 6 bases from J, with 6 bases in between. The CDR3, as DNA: TGTGCCAGCAGACAGGCCGAGCAGTACTTC. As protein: CASRQAEQYF.

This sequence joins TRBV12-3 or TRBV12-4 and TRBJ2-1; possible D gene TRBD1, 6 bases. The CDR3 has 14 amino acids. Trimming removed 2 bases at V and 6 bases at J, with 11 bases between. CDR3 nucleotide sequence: TGTGCCAGCAGTTTACCCCAGGGGCGCAATGAGCAGTTCTTC. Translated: CASSLPQGRNEQFF.

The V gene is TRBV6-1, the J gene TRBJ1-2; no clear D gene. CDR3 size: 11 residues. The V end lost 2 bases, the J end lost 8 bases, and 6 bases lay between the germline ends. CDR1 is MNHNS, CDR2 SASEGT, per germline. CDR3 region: CASSESIGYTF. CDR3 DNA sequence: TGTGCCAGCAGTGAATCTATCGGCTACACCTTC.

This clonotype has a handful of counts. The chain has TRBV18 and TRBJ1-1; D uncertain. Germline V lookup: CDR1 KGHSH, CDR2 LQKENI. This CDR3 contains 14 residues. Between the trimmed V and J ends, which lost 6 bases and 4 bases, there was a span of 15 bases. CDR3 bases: TGTGCCAGCTCCCTGGCGGGTGCGGGCACTGAAGCTTTCTTT. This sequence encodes CASSLAGAGTEAFF.

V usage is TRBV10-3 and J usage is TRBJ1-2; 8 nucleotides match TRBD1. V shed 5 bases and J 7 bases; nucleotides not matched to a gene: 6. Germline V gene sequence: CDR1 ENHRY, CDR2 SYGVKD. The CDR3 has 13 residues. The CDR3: CAISPGQGGGYTF. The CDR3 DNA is TGTGCCATCAGTCCCGGACAGGGTGGTGGCTACACCTTC.

The CDR3 DNA follows: TGTGCCAGCACCCCCCCGGGCAGCTCCTACGAGCAGTACTTC. Its protein product is CASTPPGSSYEQYF. The chain links TRBV28 to TRBJ2-7; no definite D call. The CDR3 is 14 amino acids. V was shortened by 7 bases and J by 0 bases, with 13 bases between the two germline ends. CDR1 is MDHEN, CDR2 SYDVKM, per germline.

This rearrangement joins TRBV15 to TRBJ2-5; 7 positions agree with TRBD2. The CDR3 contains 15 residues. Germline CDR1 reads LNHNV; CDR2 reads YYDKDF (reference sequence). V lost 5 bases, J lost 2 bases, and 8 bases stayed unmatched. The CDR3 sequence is CATSFGPAGQETQYF. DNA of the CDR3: TGTGCCACCAGCTTCGGCCCAGCGGGGCAAGAGACCCAGTACTTC.

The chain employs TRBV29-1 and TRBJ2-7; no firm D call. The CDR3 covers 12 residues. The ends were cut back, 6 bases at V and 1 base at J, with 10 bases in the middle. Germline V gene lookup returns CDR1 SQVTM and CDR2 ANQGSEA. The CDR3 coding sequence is TGCAGCGTAAAAACAGAGTCCTACGAGCAGTACTTC. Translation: CSVKTESYEQYF.

In DNA form, the CDR3 reads TGTGCCAGCTCTCCCGGGACAGGGGTTTTCAATGAGCAGTTCTTC. Translating gives CASSPGTGVFNEQFF. J is TRBJ2-1 and V is TRBV18; 10 nucleotides align to TRBD1. Unmatched junction bases numbered 8, after V lost 6 bases and J lost 6 bases. This CDR3 is 15 amino acids long. The germline CDR1 and CDR2 sequences are KGHSH and LQKENI. The full variable domain, rest sourced from reference TRBV18 and TRBJ2-1, is NAGVMQNPRHLVRRRGQEARLRCSPMKGHSHVYWYRQLPEEGLKFMVYLQKENIIDESGMPKERFSAEFPKEGPSILRIQQVVRGDSAAYFCASSPGTGVFNEQFFGPGTRLTVL.

The CDR3 coding sequence is TGTGCCAGCTCACTGTCCGGGACAGGGTTAAACTATGGCTACACCTTC. Translating it yields CASSLSGTGLNYGYTF. The chain employs TRBV18 and TRBJ1-2, with 9 bases identical to TRBD1. Per the germline V gene, CDR1 is KGHSH and CDR2 is LQKENI. CDR3 size: 16 residues. V shed 4 bases and J 2 bases; nucleotides not matched to a gene: 8. The full variable domain, completed using reference TRBV18 and TRBJ1-2, is NAGVMQNPRHLVRRRGQEARLRCSPMKGHSHVYWYRQLPEEGLKFMVYLQKENIIDESGMPKERFSAEFPKEGPSILRIQQVVRGDSAAYFCASSLSGTGLNYGYTFGSGTRLTVV.

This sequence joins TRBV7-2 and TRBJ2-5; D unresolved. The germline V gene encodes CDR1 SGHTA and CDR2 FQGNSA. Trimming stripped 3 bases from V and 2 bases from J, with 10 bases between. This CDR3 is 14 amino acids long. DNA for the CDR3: TGTGCCAGCAGCTTTGCAGCTAAGCAAGAGACCCAGTACTTC. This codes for CASSFAAKQETQYF. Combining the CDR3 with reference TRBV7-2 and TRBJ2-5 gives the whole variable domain GAGVSQSPSNKVTEKGKDVELRCDPISGHTALYWYRQSLGQGLEFLIYFQGNSAPDKSGLPSDRFSAERTGGSVSTLTIQRTQQEDSAVYLCASSFAAKQETQYFGPGTRLLVL.

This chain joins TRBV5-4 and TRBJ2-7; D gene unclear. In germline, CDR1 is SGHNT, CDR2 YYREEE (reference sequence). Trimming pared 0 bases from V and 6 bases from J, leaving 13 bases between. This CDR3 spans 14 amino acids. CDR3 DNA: TGTGCCAGCAGCTTGGACCTCCGGAGTGCCGAGCAGTACTTC. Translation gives CASSLDLRSAEQYF.